Each of the 28 T cell receptor beta chains below was sequenced from the same sample in a study of blood T cell repertoires in COVID-19. Using immunoSEQ multiplex PCR, the repertoire was profiled, and TCRdb retains in-frame clones only, with some absent. Of some 270,000 clones in the sample, around 86% were seen once. The specimen sequenced was peripheral blood. The receptor source for this set is a woman older than 75 with COVID-19, enrolled during active disease.

The rearrangement joins TRBV7-3 to TRBJ2-2, with D possibly matching TRBD2 (5 bases). The length of the CDR3 is 15 residues. Germline CDR1 reads SGHTA; CDR2 reads FQGTGA. The ends were cut back, 2 bases at V and 4 bases at J, with 11 bases in the middle. DNA of the CDR3: TGTGCCAGCAGCTTACAGAGCGGCGGCACCGGGGAGCTGTTTTTT. It specifies CASSLQSGGTGELFF.

V gene TRBV24-1 combines with J gene TRBJ1-5; weak D call: TRBD1 (5 bases). The germline V gene encodes CDR1 KGHDR and CDR2 SFDVKD. V was pared by 3 bases and J by 3 bases, with 11 bases between. The CDR3 consists of 15 residues. CDR3 sequence reads: CATSDPEQANQPQHF. In DNA form, the CDR3 reads TGTGCCACCAGTGATCCTGAACAGGCCAATCAGCCCCAGCATTTT.

The table lists this clone with a count of one. V usage is TRBV29-1 and J usage is TRBJ2-5; weak D call: TRBD2 (5 bases). The CDR3 is made up of 12 amino acids. The V and J ends lost 1 base and 4 bases respectively, with 7 bases between them. Germline CDR1 is SQVTM and CDR2 is ANQGSEA. The CDR3 DNA reads TGCAGCGTTGAAGCCCGGGGAGAGACCCAGTACTTC. This encodes CSVEARGETQYF.

V is TRBV15 and J is TRBJ1-1, with 12 positions matching TRBD1. V gave up 1 base and J gave up 3 bases; unmatched junction bases: 6. The CDR3 has 17 amino acids. Germline CDR1 and CDR2: LNHNV and YYDKDF (reference sequence). The CDR3, as DNA: TGTGCCACCAGCAGAGCCGGGACAGGGGGCAAGTACACTGAAGCTTTCTTT. Translation: CATSRAGTGGKYTEAFF.

The chain combines TRBV4-3 with TRBJ1-2, with 10 bases lining up with TRBD1. Per germline, CDR1 LGHNA and CDR2 YSLEER. J gave up 3 bases and V 1 base, and 2 bases lay outside the gene matches. The CDR3 consists of 15 residues. The CDR3 reads CASSQGQGAYYGYTF. CDR3 sequence (DNA): TGCGCCAGCAGCCAAGGACAGGGGGCATACTATGGCTACACCTTC.

This clone was counted a few times. The chain employs TRBV3-1 (or the pseudogene TRBV3-2) and TRBJ2-7; D call uncertain. Per the germline V gene, CDR1 is LGHDT and CDR2 is YNNKEL (reference sequence). V gave up 4 bases and J gave up 2 bases, with 6 bases separating them. There are 12 residues in the CDR3. The CDR3 DNA is TGTGCCAGCAGCCCTTCTACCTACGAGCAGTACTTC. It specifies CASSPSTYEQYF.

This chain connects TRBV5-6 to TRBJ2-3, with 8 bases identical to TRBD1. The J segment lost 2 bases and the V segment lost 2 bases, leaving 4 bases of the junction unmatched. Germline V gives CDR1 SGHDT, CDR2 YYEEEE. The CDR3 length is 15 residues. CDR3 protein: CASSFGRGPTDTQYF. CDR3 nucleotides: TGTGCCAGCAGCTTCGGCAGGGGGCCCACAGATACGCAGTATTTT.

The V call is TRBV5-1, the J call TRBJ2-1; 10 bases fit TRBD1. The V and J ends lost 4 bases and 10 bases, in that order; junction bases with no gene match: 2. In germline, CDR1 is SGHRS, CDR2 YFSETQ. The CDR3 covers 12 residues. CDR3 DNA sequence: TGCGCCAGCAGCCCGGACAGGGGGGAGCAGTTCTTC. Translation: CASSPDRGEQFF.

V is TRBV12-3 or TRBV12-4 and J is TRBJ1-1; no clear D. V was pared by 2 bases and J by 1 base, with 5 bases between. The CDR3 contains 13 residues. CDR3 nucleotides: TGTGCCAGCAGTTTATACGGGAACACTGAAGCTTTCTTT. This gives the protein CASSLYGNTEAFF.

The chain joins TRBV7-6 to TRBJ1-1; no clear D gene. V lost 1 base to trimming and J lost 0 bases, with 9 bases between them. The CDR3 consists of 15 residues. Germline CDR1 reads SGHVS; CDR2 reads FNYEAQ. The CDR3 loop reads CASSLGGPMNTEAFF. CDR3 DNA sequence: TGTGCCAGCAGCTTAGGAGGCCCCATGAACACTGAAGCTTTCTTT.

The J gene is TRBJ1-1, the V gene TRBV11-1; 7 bases align to TRBD1. Germline CDR1 reads SGHAT; CDR2 reads FQDESV (reference sequence). Losses at the gene ends were 5 bases for V and 10 bases for J; bases not matched to a gene: 4. CDR3 length equals 11 residues. The CDR3 sequence is CASSPGGAAFF. The CDR3 DNA is TGTGCCAGCAGCCCAGGGGGTGCAGCTTTCTTT.

This CDR3 is CASSSGGFITDTQYF. The CDR3 coding sequence is TGTGCCAGCAGCAGCGGGGGGTTTATAACAGATACGCAGTATTTT. This chain connects TRBV3-1 (or the pseudogene TRBV3-2) to TRBJ2-3; 9 bases are a match to TRBD2. Germline trimming cut 5 bases from V and 3 bases from J; bases unmatched to any gene: 6. The germline gives CDR1 LGHDT, CDR2 YNNKEL (reference sequence). The CDR3 length is 15 residues.

The chain uses TRBV9 and TRBJ2-3; D is unresolved. Per germline, CDR1 SGDLS and CDR2 YYNGEE. The CDR3 spans 15 residues. V gave up 3 bases and J gave up 1 base, with 12 bases separating them. In DNA form, the CDR3 reads TGTGCCAGCAGCGGGCTCGCTGTGGGCACAGATACGCAGTATTTT. Amino acid sequence: CASSGLAVGTDTQYF.

This chain uses TRBV14 with TRBJ1-2, with 7 bases that match TRBD1. Losses at the gene ends were 1 base for V and 5 bases for J; bases not matched to a gene: 1. The CDR3 sequence is 13 residues long. Germline V lookup: CDR1 SGHDN, CDR2 FVKESK. CDR3 sequence (DNA): TGTGCCAGCAGCCAAGCACAGGGGTATGGCTACACCTTC. Its translation: CASSQAQGYGYTF.

The chain recombines TRBV3-1 (or the pseudogene TRBV3-2) with TRBJ1-2, with unresolved D. With 0 bases removed from V and 7 bases from J, the gap between germline ends came to 15 bases. The CDR3 has 15 amino acids. Germline CDR1 is LGHDT and CDR2 is YNNKEL (reference sequence). The CDR3 DNA reads as TGTGCCAGCAGCCAAGATAGAGGGCGGGGTTCTGGCTACACCTTC. Translating it yields CASSQDRGRGSGYTF.

The chain links TRBV2 to TRBJ2-5, with 10 bases matching TRBD2. Trimming took 4 bases from V and 1 from J; bases not matched to a gene: 0. Germline CDR1 is SNHLY and CDR2 is FYNNEI. The CDR3 sequence is 14 residues long. As DNA, the CDR3 is TGTGCCAGCAGTGGGACTAGCGGCCAAGAGACCCAGTACTTC. Its translation: CASSGTSGQETQYF. The full variable domain, in which reference TRBV2 and TRBJ2-5 provide the parts outside the CDR3, is EPEVTQTPSHQVTQMGQEVILRCVPISNHLYFYWYRQILGQKVEFLVSFYNNEISEKSEIFDDQFSVERPDGSNFTLKIRSTKLEDSAMYFCASSGTSGQETQYFGPGTRLLVL.

The chain is built from TRBV5-4 and TRBJ2-7; a possible D gene is TRBD2 (6 bases). V was clipped by 0 bases and J by 7 bases, with 11 bases between them. This CDR3 is 13 amino acids long. The germline V gene has CDR1 SGHNT and CDR2 YYREEE (reference sequence). The CDR3 nucleotides read TGTGCCAGCAGCTTGGGAGGGACTCGGGAGCAGTACTTC. It is translated as CASSLGGTREQYF.

This sequence joins TRBV23-1 and TRBJ2-7; the match to TRBD2 covers 8 bases. TRBV23-1 is classed as an ORF, of uncertain function. V was pared by 3 bases and J by 6 bases, with 13 bases of the junction left unmatched. This CDR3 region has 16 residues. The CDR3 is CASSQGAGGPSGEQYV. The CDR3 bases are TGCGCCAGCAGTCAGGGGGCGGGGGGCCCGTCCGGCGAGCAGTACGTC.

The J gene is TRBJ2-3, the V gene TRBV5-4; 13 bases match TRBD2. The length of the CDR3 is 17 residues. CDR1 SGHNT and CDR2 YYREEE come from the germline V gene (reference sequence). The J segment lost 6 bases and the V segment lost 4 bases, leaving 11 bases of the junction unmatched. The CDR3 DNA is TGTGCCAGCAGCATCCCTCGACTAGCGGGGGGCCAGGATACGCAGTATTTT. Its protein is CASSIPRLAGGQDTQYF.

In regard to this clone: The sample holds other DNA sequences that translate to the same CDR3. This rearrangement joins TRBV18 to TRBJ1-1, with a weak D call TRBD1 (5 bases). Germline V gives CDR1 KGHSH, CDR2 LQKENI. The CDR3 runs 12 residues. Trimming removed 2 bases from V and 7 bases from J, with 8 bases in between. The CDR3 DNA follows: TGTGCCAGCTCACCAGGCCAGGGTGAAGCTTTCTTT. Protein product: CASSPGQGEAFF.

The V and J genes are TRBV7-2 and TRBJ2-5, with 11 bases fitting TRBD2. Trimming at V came to 5 bases and at J to 3 bases, leaving 11 bases not matched to a gene. The CDR3 is 17 residues long. Looked up from germline, CDR1 is SGHTA and CDR2 is FQGNSA. The CDR3 bases are TGTGCCAGCAGCCGTTTCGCGACTAGCGGGGTAAAAGAGACCCAGTACTTC. Amino acid sequence: CASSRFATSGVKETQYF.

The chain employs TRBV11-2 and TRBJ1-2; D is unresolved. Trimming shortened V by 1 base and J by 7 bases, and 10 bases separated the two germline ends. This CDR3 region has 13 residues. Germline V gene data show CDR1 as SGHAT and CDR2 as FQNNGV. CDR3: CASSLAPGSGYTF. The CDR3 DNA sequence: TGTGCCAGCAGCTTAGCCCCCGGGAGTGGCTACACCTTC.

This clone was seen just once. The CDR3 coding sequence is TGCAGCGTTGAAGGGGGGGGGTTCAATCAGCCCCAGCATTTT. Protein product: CSVEGGGFNQPQHF. The genes are TRBV29-1 and TRBJ1-5; a weak D match, TRBD1 (5 bases). V lost 1 base and J lost 3, with 10 bases in between. CDR1 is SQVTM, CDR2 ANQGSEA, per germline. The CDR3 runs 14 residues.

The sample holds a few counts of this clone. The chain carries TRBV28 and TRBJ1-2; 10 bases agree with TRBD1. This CDR3 has 16 amino acids. The J segment lost 8 bases and the V segment lost 6 bases, leaving 15 bases of the junction unmatched. Germline CDR1 reads MDHEN; CDR2 reads SYDVKM. CDR3 residues: CASRLPPGTGVGGYTF. CDR3 DNA: TGTGCCAGCAGGTTACCCCCCGGGACAGGGGTGGGGGGCTACACCTTC.

The J gene is TRBJ1-1, the V gene TRBV6-4; D is perhaps TRBD1 (5 bases). The length of the CDR3 is 14 residues. Germline V gives CDR1 MRHNA, CDR2 SNTAGT. Trimming pared 8 bases from V and 6 bases from J, leaving 19 bases between. In DNA, the CDR3 is TGTGCCAGCGTTGCGGGGGGGAGTGTCTCTGAAGCTTTCTTT. The encoded protein is CASVAGGSVSEAFF.

CDR3 bases: TGTGCCGCCTCATTCATCACAGGGGGCACTGAAGCTTTCTTT. Translating it yields CAASFITGGTEAFF. The chain carries TRBV21-1 and TRBJ1-1; TRBD1 is the table's D call and was not checked against the DNA. TRBV21-1 has pseudogene status. The CDR3 runs to 14 residues.

The genes are TRBV24-1 and TRBJ2-1; 8 bases line up with TRBD1. The CDR3 totals 16 residues. Germline loops: CDR1 KGHDR, CDR2 SFDVKD. V trimming: 3 bases; J trimming: 7 bases; junction bases outside the gene matches: 10. The CDR3 region is CATSDPDRGGLNEQFF. The CDR3 DNA is TGTGCCACCAGTGATCCCGACAGGGGAGGACTAAATGAGCAGTTCTTC.

J is TRBJ1-6 and V is TRBV5-1, with 10 bases matching TRBD1. Trimming cost V 0 bases and J 6 bases; bases outside gene matches: 3. The germline V gene has CDR1 SGHRS and CDR2 YFSETQ. The CDR3 runs to 16 residues. CDR3 in amino acids: CASSLEGTGVNSPLHF. CDR3 nucleotide sequence: TGCGCCAGCAGCTTGGAAGGGACAGGGGTTAATTCACCCCTCCACTTT.